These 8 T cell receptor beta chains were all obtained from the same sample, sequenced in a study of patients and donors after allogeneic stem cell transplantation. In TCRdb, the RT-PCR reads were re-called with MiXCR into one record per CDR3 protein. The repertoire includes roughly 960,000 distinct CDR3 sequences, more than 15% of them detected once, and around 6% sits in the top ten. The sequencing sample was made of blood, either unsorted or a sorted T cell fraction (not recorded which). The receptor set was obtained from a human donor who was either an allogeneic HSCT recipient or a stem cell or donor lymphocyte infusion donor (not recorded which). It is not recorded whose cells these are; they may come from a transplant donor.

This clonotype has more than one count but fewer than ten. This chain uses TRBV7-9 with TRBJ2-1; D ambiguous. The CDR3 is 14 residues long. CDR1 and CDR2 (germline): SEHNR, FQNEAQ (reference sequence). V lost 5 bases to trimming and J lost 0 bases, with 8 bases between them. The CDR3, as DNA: TGTGCCAGCAGCCAAGACCCCTCCTACAATGAGCAGTTCTTC. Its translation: CASSQDPSYNEQFF.

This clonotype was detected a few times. The CDR3 DNA is TGTGCCAGCAGTCCCGACAGGGGGCCGGGTCAGCCCCAGCATTTT. Encoded protein: CASSPDRGPGQPQHF. V gene TRBV27 combines with J gene TRBJ1-5; 10 nucleotides align to TRBD1. The CDR3 extends over 15 amino acids. CDR1 MNHEY and CDR2 SMNVEV come from the germline V gene (reference sequence). With V trimmed by 5 bases and J by 6 bases, 7 bases remained unmatched.

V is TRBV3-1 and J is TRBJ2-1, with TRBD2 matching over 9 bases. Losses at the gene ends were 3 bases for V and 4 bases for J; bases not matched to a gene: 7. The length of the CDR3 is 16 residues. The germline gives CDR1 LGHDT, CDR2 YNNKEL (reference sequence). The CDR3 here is CASSQPRLAGYNEQFF. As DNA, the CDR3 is TGTGCCAGCAGCCAGCCCCGCCTAGCGGGGTACAATGAGCAGTTCTTC.

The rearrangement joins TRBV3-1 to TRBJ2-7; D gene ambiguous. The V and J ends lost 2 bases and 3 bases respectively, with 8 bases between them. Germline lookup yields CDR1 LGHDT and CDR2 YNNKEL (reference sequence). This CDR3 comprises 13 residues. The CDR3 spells CASSQQRSYEQYF. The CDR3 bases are TGTGCCAGCAGCCAACAACGGAGCTACGAGCAGTACTTC.

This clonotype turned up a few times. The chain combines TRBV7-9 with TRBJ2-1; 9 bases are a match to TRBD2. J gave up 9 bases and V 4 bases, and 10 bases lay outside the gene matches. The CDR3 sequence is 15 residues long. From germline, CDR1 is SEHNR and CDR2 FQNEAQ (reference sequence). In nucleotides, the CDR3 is TGTGCCAGCAGCTCCGAGTGGGCGGGAGGGTCTGAGCAGTTCTTC. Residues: CASSSEWAGGSEQFF. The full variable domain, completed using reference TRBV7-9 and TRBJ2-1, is DTGVSQNPRHKITKRGQNVTFRCDPISEHNRLYWYRQTLGQGPEFLTYFQNEAQLEKSRLLSDRFSAERPKGSFSTLEIQRTEQGDSAMYLCASSSEWAGGSEQFFGPGTRLTVL.

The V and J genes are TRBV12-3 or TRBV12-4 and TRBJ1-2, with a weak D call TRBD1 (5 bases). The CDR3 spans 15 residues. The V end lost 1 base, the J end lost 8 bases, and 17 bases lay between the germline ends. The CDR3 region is CASSLEGVGYGGYTF. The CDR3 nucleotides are TGTGCCAGCAGTTTAGAAGGGGTGGGGTACGGAGGCTACACCTTC.

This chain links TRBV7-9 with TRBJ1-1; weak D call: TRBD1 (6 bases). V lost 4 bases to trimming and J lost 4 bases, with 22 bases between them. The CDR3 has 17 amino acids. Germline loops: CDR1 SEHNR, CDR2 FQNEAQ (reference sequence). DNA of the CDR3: TGTGCCAGCAGCTCTCACATCATGTCAGGGGCGGGCACTGAAGCTTTCTTT. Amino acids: CASSSHIMSGAGTEAFF.

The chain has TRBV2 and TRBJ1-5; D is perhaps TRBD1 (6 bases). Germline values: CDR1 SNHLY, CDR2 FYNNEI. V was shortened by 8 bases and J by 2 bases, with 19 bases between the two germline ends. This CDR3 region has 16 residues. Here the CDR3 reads CASRKGGTIGNQPQHF. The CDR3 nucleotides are TGTGCCAGCCGTAAGGGGGGGACTATTGGCAATCAGCCCCAGCATTTT.